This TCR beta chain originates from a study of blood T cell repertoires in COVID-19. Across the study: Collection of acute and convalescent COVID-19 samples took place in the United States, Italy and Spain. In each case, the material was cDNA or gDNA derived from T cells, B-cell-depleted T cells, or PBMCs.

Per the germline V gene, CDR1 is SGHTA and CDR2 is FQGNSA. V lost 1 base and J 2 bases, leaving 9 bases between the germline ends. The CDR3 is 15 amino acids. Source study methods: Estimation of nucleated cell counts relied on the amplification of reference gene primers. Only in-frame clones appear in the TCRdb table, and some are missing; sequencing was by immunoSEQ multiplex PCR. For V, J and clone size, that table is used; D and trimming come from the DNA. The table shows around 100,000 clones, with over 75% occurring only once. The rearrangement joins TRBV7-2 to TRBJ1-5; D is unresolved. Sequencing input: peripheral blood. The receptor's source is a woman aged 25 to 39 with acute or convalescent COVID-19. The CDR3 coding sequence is TGTGCCAGCAGCTTAGATGGGCCCGGCAATCAGCCCCAGCATTTT. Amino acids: CASSLDGPGNQPQHF.